These 30 T cell receptor beta chains share one sample of origin, sequenced in a study of PD-1 blockade in classical Hodgkin lymphoma. Each patient relapsed following autologous stem cell transplantation, and prior brentuximab vedotin exposure differed. Produced via immunoSEQ multiplex PCR; TCRdb's table is partial and in-frame only. The table records about 29,000 clones, about 70% of them present only once. Specimen: peripheral blood mononuclear cells (PBMCs), collected before the second cycle of nivolumab. The receptor source for this set is a human donor with classical Hodgkin lymphoma.

This clone appeared a few times. This chain joins TRBV12-5 and TRBJ2-2; tentative D call: TRBD2 (5 bases). V lost 0 bases and J 7 bases, leaving 15 bases between the germline ends. Germline V gene data show CDR1 as LGHNT and CDR2 as FRNRAP. The CDR3 runs to 16 residues. CDR3 sequence (DNA): TGTGCTAGTGGTTTGGTACTGTCCCCTGAGGGCGGGGAGCTGTTTTTT. Its translation: CASGLVLSPEGGELFF. Drawing the rest from reference TRBV12-5 and TRBJ2-2, the complete variable domain is DARVTQTPRHKVTEMGQEVTMRCQPILGHNTVFWYRQTMMQGLELLAYFRNRAPLDDSGMPKDRFSAEMPDATLATLKIQPSEPRDSAVYFCASGLVLSPEGGELFFGEGSRLTVL.

This clone turned up a few times. The genes are TRBV27 and TRBJ1-2; D might be TRBD1 (5 bases). Trimming pared 4 bases from V and 6 bases from J, leaving 15 bases between. The CDR3 runs to 14 residues. Germline CDR1 is MNHEY and CDR2 is SMNVEV (reference sequence). Here the CDR3 reads CASSSSGFRDGYTF. The CDR3 DNA is TGTGCCAGCAGTTCCTCAGGGTTCCGCGATGGCTACACCTTC.

The genes are TRBV5-5 and TRBJ2-6; 9 bases align to TRBD1. The ends lost 1 base at V and 2 bases at J; junction bases unmatched: 1. The CDR3 covers 16 residues. CDR1 and CDR2 from the germline V gene are SGHKS and YYEKEE (reference sequence). CDR3 nucleotides: TGTGCCAGCAGCTTGAGGACAGGGGCTGGGGCCAACGTCCTGACTTTC. It specifies CASSLRTGAGANVLTF.

The V and J genes are TRBV4-2 and TRBJ1-5, with D unclear. V dropped 4 bases and J dropped 7 bases, with 11 bases sitting between them. Per the germline V gene, CDR1 is LGHNA and CDR2 is YNFKEQ. This CDR3 comprises 13 residues. The CDR3: CASSLGTNQPQHF. The DNA for the CDR3 is TGTGCCAGCAGCCTAGGCACGAACCAGCCCCAGCATTTT.

The chain combines TRBV28 with TRBJ1-1, with D possibly matching TRBD1 (6 bases). The CDR3 runs 13 residues. Per the germline V gene, CDR1 is MDHEN and CDR2 is SYDVKM. Trimming removed 5 bases at V and 6 bases at J, with 13 bases between. Written as DNA, the CDR3 is TGTGCCAGCAGTGCAACAGGGCCCGCTGAAGCTTTCTTT. Translating gives CASSATGPAEAFF.

This chain uses TRBV19 with TRBJ1-1, with 7 bases identical to TRBD1. This CDR3 is built from 17 residues. Germline CDR1 and CDR2: LNHDA and SQIVND (reference sequence). V was clipped by 2 bases and J by 0 bases; unmatched bases: 9. Written as DNA, the CDR3 is TGTGCCAGTAGTATACGGACCAGGGGGAATTTGAACACTGAAGCTTTCTTT. It encodes CASSIRTRGNLNTEAFF. The full variable domain, in which reference TRBV19 and TRBJ1-1 provide the parts outside the CDR3, is DGGITQSPKYLFRKEGQNVTLSCEQNLNHDAMYWYRQDPGQGLRLIYYSQIVNDFQKGDIAEGYSVSREKKESFPLTVTSAQKNPTAFYLCASSIRTRGNLNTEAFFGQGTRLTVV.

This clone was detected a few times. V and J are TRBV6-5 and TRBJ2-7; 8 bases fit TRBD2. Germline V gene data show CDR1 as MNHEY and CDR2 as SVGAGI. The V gene end was trimmed by 6 bases and the J gene end by 0 bases; junction bases not matched to a gene: 7. CDR3 length: 15 residues. The CDR3 DNA is TGTGCCAGCAGGCGTAGCGGGGCTGTCTCCTACGAGCAGTACTTC. Translating it yields CASRRSGAVSYEQYF.

The V call is TRBV29-1, the J call TRBJ1-1, with a tentative D call TRBD1 (5 bases). The CDR3 consists of 11 residues. The germline V gene has CDR1 SQVTM and CDR2 ANQGSEA. The V end lost 4 bases, the J end lost 7 bases, and 10 bases lay between the germline ends. CDR3: CSVAPDIEAFF. CDR3 coding DNA: TGCAGCGTTGCTCCGGACATTGAAGCTTTCTTT.

The chain couples TRBV30 to TRBJ1-4; 9 bases are shared with TRBD1. Germline values: CDR1 GTSNPN, CDR2 SVGIG (reference sequence). V trimming: 2 bases; J trimming: 7 bases; junction bases outside the gene matches: 5. The CDR3 is 14 residues long. The CDR3 region has the DNA TGTGCCTGGAGTTCCGGGACAGGGTTTGAAAAACTGTTTTTT. Translating it yields CAWSSGTGFEKLFF.

This clone has only a few counts. The V call is TRBV19, the J call TRBJ2-7; 7 nucleotides line up with TRBD1. The CDR3 sequence is 14 residues long. J was trimmed by 6 bases and V by 8 bases; bases with no gene match: 13. In germline, CDR1 is LNHDA, CDR2 SQIVND (reference sequence). CDR3 region: CASASGTAAGEQYF. CDR3 nucleotide sequence: TGTGCCAGTGCCTCCGGGACAGCGGCTGGCGAGCAGTACTTC.

V gene TRBV5-6 combines with J gene TRBJ2-1; possibly TRBD1 or TRBD2 for D (5 bases each). The CDR3 sequence is 15 residues long. Germline CDR1 and CDR2: SGHDT and YYEEEE. V was cut by 2 bases and J by 8 bases, with 17 bases left in between. CDR3: CASSLTAGALHEQFF. The CDR3 DNA reads TGTGCCAGCAGCTTAACGGCCGGGGCCCTCCATGAGCAGTTCTTC.

The V and J genes are TRBV7-9 and TRBJ2-1, with D perhaps assigned TRBD1 or TRBD2 (5 bases each). Trimming stripped 5 bases from V and 6 bases from J, with 17 bases between. This CDR3 region has 15 residues. In germline, CDR1 is SEHNR, CDR2 FQNEAQ (reference sequence). Here the CDR3 reads CASSPGTSPGNEQFF. DNA of the CDR3: TGTGCCAGCAGCCCAGGGACCTCCCCCGGCAATGAGCAGTTCTTC. The full variable domain, its missing parts supplied by reference TRBV7-9 and TRBJ2-1, is DTGVSQNPRHKITKRGQNVTFRCDPISEHNRLYWYRQTLGQGPEFLTYFQNEAQLEKSRLLSDRFSAERPKGSFSTLEIQRTEQGDSAMYLCASSPGTSPGNEQFFGPGTRLTVL.

This chain links TRBV4-1 with TRBJ2-3; 9 positions agree with TRBD2. The germline V gene encodes CDR1 MGHRA and CDR2 YSYEKL. Trimming at V came to 2 bases and at J to 6 bases, leaving 6 bases not matched to a gene. CDR3 length: 15 amino acids. DNA of the CDR3: TGCGCCAGCAGCCAAACTAGCGGGTATCCCGATACGCAGTATTTT. Translated, it gives CASSQTSGYPDTQYF.

J is TRBJ2-3 and V is TRBV4-3, with 12 bases that match TRBD2. The germline CDR1 and CDR2 sequences are LGHNA and YSLEER. V shed 7 bases, J shed 2 bases, and the junction held 7 bases outside the gene matches. This CDR3 spans 16 amino acids. In nucleotides, the CDR3 is TGCGCCAGCACCCAGAGACTAGCGGGAGTCACAGATACGCAGTATTTT. Amino acids: CASTQRLAGVTDTQYF.

This clone was counted once. The DNA for the CDR3 is TGCGCCAGCAGCTCGGACGGATTTAGCTCCTACGAGCAGTACTTC. As protein: CASSSDGFSSYEQYF. The chain uses TRBV5-1 and TRBJ2-7; D remains unclear. Germline CDR1 SGHRS, CDR2 YFSETQ. Trimming took off 3 bases at V and 0 bases at J, with 13 bases between the two ends. The CDR3 length is 15 residues.

This chain joins TRBV27 and TRBJ2-1; the match to TRBD2 covers 15 bases. In germline, CDR1 is MNHEY, CDR2 SMNVEV (reference sequence). This CDR3 region has 18 residues. V shed 6 bases, J shed 4 bases, and the junction held 10 bases outside the gene matches. DNA for the CDR3: TGTGCCAGCAGGGCCGGGACTAGCGGGGGGACAACATACAATGAGCAGTTCTTC. It specifies CASRAGTSGGTTYNEQFF.

This clone is judged medium-sized. The chain couples TRBV21-1 to TRBJ2-1; TRBD2 reflects the table's D call only, with no check against the DNA. TRBV21-1 is a pseudogene segment. The CDR3 is 13 amino acids. In DNA, the CDR3 is TGTGCCAGCATTTCTCGGTCCTACAATGAGCAGTTCTTC. This gives the protein CASISRSYNEQFF.

The gene calls are TRBV7-2 and TRBJ2-6; 7 bases align to TRBD2. The CDR3 has 14 amino acids. Trimming at V came to 8 bases and at J to 1 base, leaving 2 bases not matched to a gene. Germline CDR1 reads SGHTA; CDR2 reads FQGNSA. The CDR3 loop reads CASRGVSGANVLTF. In DNA form, the CDR3 reads TGTGCCAGCCGGGGGGTTTCTGGGGCCAACGTCCTGACTTTC.

The CDR3 sequence is CASSQDLGEQYF. CDR3 nucleotide sequence: TGCGCCAGCAGCCAAGATTTGGGGGAGCAGTACTTC. The chain employs TRBV4-1 and TRBJ2-7; D is unresolved. CDR1 and CDR2 from the germline V gene are MGHRA and YSYEKL. The V end was cut by 0 bases, the J end by 7 bases, with 7 bases between. The CDR3 covers 12 residues.

This clone has more than one count but fewer than ten. CDR3 protein: CASSLATGELFF. CDR3 nucleotide sequence: TGTGCCAGCAGCTTGGCCACCGGGGAGCTGTTTTTT. This chain connects TRBV5-6 to TRBJ2-2; D gene ambiguous. This CDR3 has 12 amino acids. Germline loops: CDR1 SGHDT, CDR2 YYEEEE. V lost 0 bases and J lost 4, with 1 base in between.

The J gene is TRBJ1-1, the V gene TRBV7-2, with D tentatively TRBD1 (6 bases). The V end was cut by 1 base, the J end by 4 bases, with 10 bases between. This CDR3 spans 14 amino acids. Per the germline V gene, CDR1 is SGHTA and CDR2 is FQGNSA. The CDR3 nucleotides read TGTGCCAGCAGCTTAGTTGGGGGGGCCACTGAAGCTTTCTTT. As protein: CASSLVGGATEAFF.

The CDR3 region has the DNA TGTGCCAGCAGTGAACCCGGGACAGCAGAACCCCTCCACTTT. It translates to CASSEPGTAEPLHF. V gene TRBV6-5 combines with J gene TRBJ1-6, with 7 bases aligning to TRBD1. Trimming took 5 bases from V and 12 from J; bases not matched to a gene: 10. The CDR3 extends over 14 amino acids. Germline V lookup: CDR1 MNHEY, CDR2 SVGAGI.

This clone was recorded only once. The chain recombines TRBV18 with TRBJ2-1; 8 nucleotides line up with TRBD2. Losses at the gene ends were 4 bases for V and 6 bases for J; bases not matched to a gene: 2. Germline V lookup: CDR1 KGHSH, CDR2 LQKENI. The CDR3 is 13 amino acids. CDR3 protein: CASSHAGGNEQFF. CDR3 bases: TGTGCCAGCTCACACGCGGGGGGCAATGAGCAGTTCTTC.

Only a few counts were recorded for this clone. This chain uses TRBV15 with TRBJ2-7; 7 bases map to TRBD2. With V trimmed by 6 bases and J by 5 bases, 13 bases remained unmatched. Per the germline V gene, CDR1 is LNHNV and CDR2 is YYDKDF (reference sequence). The CDR3 has 15 residues. This chain's CDR3 is CATRDGLGGENEQYF. The DNA of the CDR3 is TGTGCCACCAGGGATGGTCTGGGAGGGGAAAACGAGCAGTACTTC.

The chain carries TRBV28 and TRBJ2-3; 8 bases are a match to TRBD1. The germline gives CDR1 MDHEN, CDR2 SYDVKM. The CDR3 has 15 residues. V lost 7 bases and J lost 5; bases outside the gene matches: 11. CDR3 sequence (DNA): TGTGCCAGCATAAAACCCGGACAGGGTAGAGATACGCAGTATTTT. This gives the protein CASIKPGQGRDTQYF.

The chain is built from TRBV14 and TRBJ2-1; TRBD2 matches 12 bases. CDR1 and CDR2 from the germline V gene are SGHDN and FVKESK. Trimming at V came to 4 bases and at J to 8 bases, leaving 9 bases not matched to a gene. The CDR3 spans 16 residues. CDR3 DNA sequence: TGTGCCAGCAGCCCCGTAGGGACTAGCGGGTACCATGAGCAGTTCTTC. Its translation: CASSPVGTSGYHEQFF.

V gene TRBV11-2 combines with J gene TRBJ2-3; weak D call: TRBD2 (6 bases). The CDR3 is 16 amino acids. Per the germline V gene, CDR1 is SGHAT and CDR2 is FQNNGV. V lost 5 bases and J lost 4, with 19 bases in between. CDR3 region: CASSLPLSGVADTQYF. For the CDR3, the DNA is TGTGCCAGCAGCCTCCCGCTGTCGGGGGTCGCAGATACGCAGTATTTT.

The chain uses TRBV19 and TRBJ1-3; unclear D gene. V dropped 10 bases and J dropped 6 bases, with 16 bases sitting between them. Germline V CDR1 and CDR2: LNHDA, SQIVND (reference sequence). The CDR3 sequence is 13 residues long. This chain's CDR3 is CATKRSTENTIYF. In DNA, the CDR3 is TGTGCCACAAAAAGATCCACCGAAAACACCATATATTTT. The full variable domain, in which reference TRBV19 and TRBJ1-3 provide the parts outside the CDR3, is DGGITQSPKYLFRKEGQNVTLSCEQNLNHDAMYWYRQDPGQGLRLIYYSQIVNDFQKGDIAEGYSVSREKKESFPLTVTSAQKNPTAFYLCATKRSTENTIYFGEGSWLTVV.

The chain has TRBV7-9 and TRBJ2-1; D may correspond to TRBD1 or TRBD2 (6 bases each). Germline V gene sequence: CDR1 SEHNR, CDR2 FQNEAQ (reference sequence). Between the trimmed V and J ends, which lost 0 bases and 8 bases, there was a span of 11 bases. CDR3 length equals 14 residues. The CDR3 DNA sequence: TGTGCCAGCAGCTTAGCCGGCGGGACACATGAGCAGTTCTTC. Its translation is CASSLAGGTHEQFF.

V and J are TRBV6-5 and TRBJ1-1; D remains ambiguous. The CDR3 covers 15 residues. V shed 0 bases and J shed 5 bases, with 13 bases lying between them. Germline-derived CDR1 and CDR2 are MNHEY and SVGAGI. In nucleotides, the CDR3 is TGTGCCAGCAGTTACTCTACACCCGCCGGAACTGAAGCTTTCTTT. Translation gives CASSYSTPAGTEAFF.